The 26 T cell receptor beta chains in this list originate from one sample, sequenced in a study of cytomegalovirus exposure and HLA in healthy donors. With 60 Vbeta and 13 Jbeta primers, the PCR was carried out. Clones were sequenced by immunoSEQ multiplex PCR, and TCRdb holds only the in-frame ones, with some missing. The data show 90,000 to 100,000 clones, with about 80% seen just once and 2% held by the top ten. Specimen: PBMCs. The source of these receptors is a man in his forties or fifties in good health and CMV-seronegative.

For this clone: At one end, the junction sequence differs from germline, possibly due to a read error. The gene calls are TRBV5-4 and TRBJ2-1, with unresolved D. In germline, CDR1 is SGHNT, CDR2 YYREEE (reference sequence). The CDR3 extends over 18 amino acids. The CDR3 sequence is CASSQDALSGALYNEQFF. The DNA for the CDR3 is TGCGCCAGCAGCCAAGATGCGTTATCAGGTGCCCTCTACAATGAGCAGTTCTTC. Based on the CDR3 plus reference TRBV5-4 and TRBJ2-1, the full variable domain is ETGVTQSPTHLIKTRGQQVTLRCSSQSGHNTVSWYQQALGQGPQFIFQYYREEENGRGNFPPRFSGLQFPNYSSELNVNALELDDSALYLCASSQDALSGALYNEQFFGPGTRLTVL.

The J gene is TRBJ1-1, the V gene TRBV19; a weak D match, TRBD1 (6 bases). Trimming pared 6 bases from V and 10 bases from J, leaving 18 bases between. This CDR3 has 13 residues. Germline CDR1 and CDR2: LNHDA and SQIVND (reference sequence). The CDR3 reads CASSPKGDNLAFF. The CDR3 coding sequence is TGTGCCAGTAGCCCTAAAGGGGACAATTTAGCTTTCTTT.

This clone was counted a few times. The genes are TRBV4-2 and TRBJ1-5; D is unclear. The germline V gene encodes CDR1 LGHNA and CDR2 YNFKEQ. Trimming shortened V by 0 bases and J by 0 bases, and 15 bases separated the two germline ends. This CDR3 contains 18 residues. DNA for the CDR3: TGTGCCAGCAGCCAAGATGGGAAGGGTGGAGGTAGCAATCAGCCCCAGCATTTT. Translated, it gives CASSQDGKGGGSNQPQHF.

This clone appeared a single time. The gene calls are TRBV6-5 and TRBJ2-2; TRBD2 aligns across 13 bases. This CDR3 comprises 16 residues. The ends lost 4 bases at V and 6 bases at J; junction bases unmatched: 5. The germline CDR1 and CDR2 sequences are MNHEY and SVGAGI. DNA for the CDR3: TGTGCCAGCAGTTGGGCGGGACTAGCGGGGCCCGGGGAGCTGTTTTTT. Translation: CASSWAGLAGPGELFF.

This chain joins TRBV28 and TRBJ1-1; 12 positions match TRBD1. The CDR3 covers 18 residues. Germline V CDR1 and CDR2: MDHEN, SYDVKM. The trim removed 3 bases at V and 4 bases at J, leaving 12 bases unmatched. CDR3 nucleotides: TGTGCCAGCAGTTTCATCCCCGGGACAGGGGGCAGTAGCACTGAAGCTTTCTTT. This sequence encodes CASSFIPGTGGSSTEAFF.

The J gene is TRBJ1-2, the V gene TRBV12-2; TRBD1, the table's D call, lacks a check against the DNA. TRBV12-2 is a known pseudogene. This CDR3 is 17 amino acids long. The CDR3: CASRLAAGQETNYGYTF. As DNA, the CDR3 is TGTGCAAGTCGCTTAGCTGCGGGACAGGAGACTAACTATGGCTACACCTTC.

The gene calls are TRBV28 and TRBJ2-7; D perhaps matches TRBD2 (6 bases). V was pared by 4 bases and J by 2 bases, with 12 bases between. Germline assignment: CDR1 MDHEN and CDR2 SYDVKM. The CDR3 spans 14 residues. The CDR3 DNA is TGTGCCAGCAGTTCCGGGACTCTTCCCTACGAGCAGTACTTC. Translated: CASSSGTLPYEQYF.

The chain joins TRBV4-1 to TRBJ1-6; 7 bases map to TRBD1. Germline CDR1 MGHRA, CDR2 YSYEKL. The V gene end was trimmed by 0 bases and the J gene end by 3 bases; junction bases not matched to a gene: 2. This CDR3 is built from 16 residues. This chain's CDR3 is CASSQEGGLYNSPLHF. The CDR3 bases are TGCGCCAGCAGCCAAGAAGGGGGCCTCTATAATTCACCCCTCCACTTT.

This chain joins TRBV30 and TRBJ2-2; TRBD2 matches 7 bases. CDR1 GTSNPN and CDR2 SVGIG come from the germline V gene (reference sequence). Trimming took 0 bases from V and 1 from J; bases not matched to a gene: 5. The CDR3 sequence is 16 residues long. CDR3 in DNA: TGTGCCTGGAGTGTATATAGCGGGTTGAACACCGGGGAGCTGTTTTTT. Translating gives CAWSVYSGLNTGELFF.

This clone showed up just a few times. CDR3 in amino acids: CASSFTGGLYEQYF. DNA for the CDR3: TGTGCCAGCAGCTTCACGGGGGGGCTCTACGAGCAGTACTTC. The chain recombines TRBV13 with TRBJ2-7, with 8 bases identical to TRBD2. V shed 3 bases, J shed 3 bases, and the junction held 4 bases outside the gene matches. This CDR3 has 14 residues. Germline V gene data show CDR1 as PRHDT and CDR2 as FYEKMQ (reference sequence).

The chain combines TRBV29-1 with TRBJ2-5, with a weak D call TRBD2 (5 bases). The V and J ends lost 4 bases and 0 bases respectively, with 15 bases between them. The germline V gene encodes CDR1 SQVTM and CDR2 ANQGSEA. CDR3 length: 15 residues. Here the CDR3 DNA reads TGCAGCGTTGGGATCGGGCCGGGATACCAAGAGACCCAGTACTTC. This encodes CSVGIGPGYQETQYF.

This chain connects TRBV7-9 to TRBJ2-7; tentatively, D is TRBD1 (5 bases). The CDR3 extends over 15 amino acids. From germline, CDR1 is SEHNR and CDR2 FQNEAQ (reference sequence). V lost 1 base to trimming and J lost 0 bases, with 10 bases between them. CDR3: CASSLVGANSYEQYF. CDR3 sequence (DNA): TGTGCCAGCAGCTTAGTAGGGGCAAACTCCTACGAGCAGTACTTC.

This chain connects TRBV18 to TRBJ1-3, with D unclear. The CDR3 is 12 residues long. V was cut by 6 bases and J by 7 bases, with 10 bases left in between. Germline V gene lookup returns CDR1 KGHSH and CDR2 LQKENI. In DNA, the CDR3 is TGTGCCAGCTCCCCGGGAAGGAACACCATATATTTT. Translation gives CASSPGRNTIYF.

The V call is TRBV4-1, the J call TRBJ1-6, with 8 bases fitting TRBD1. The germline gives CDR1 MGHRA, CDR2 YSYEKL. The CDR3 spans 14 residues. With 1 base clipped from V and 11 bases from J, the junction kept 4 bases outside the gene matches. CDR3: CASSQGQGAAPLHF. CDR3 nucleotides: TGCGCCAGCAGCCAAGGGCAGGGGGCAGCACCCCTCCACTTT.

This chain uses TRBV11-2 with TRBJ1-5; D might be TRBD1 (6 bases). Germline-derived CDR1 and CDR2 are SGHAT and FQNNGV. V lost 3 bases and J lost 4, with 10 bases in between. The CDR3 is 14 residues long. The CDR3: CASSFSGQNQPQHF. CDR3 DNA sequence: TGTGCCAGCAGCTTCTCAGGACAGAATCAGCCCCAGCATTTT. Full variable domain (rest looked up from reference TRBV11-2 and TRBJ1-5): EAGVAQSPRYKIIEKRQSVAFWCNPISGHATLYWYQQILGQGPKLLIQFQNNGVVDDSQLPKDRFSAERLKGVDSTLKIQPAKLEDSAVYLCASSFSGQNQPQHFGDGTRLSIL.

The V call is TRBV7-2, the J call TRBJ2-1, with 11 bases fitting TRBD2. Germline CDR1 reads SGHTA; CDR2 reads FQGNSA. CDR3 length: 16 residues. Germline trimming cut 1 base from V and 4 bases from J; bases unmatched to any gene: 3. The CDR3 sequence: CASSLDTSGSYNEQFF. CDR3 DNA sequence: TGTGCCAGCAGCTTAGACACTAGCGGGAGTTACAATGAGCAGTTCTTC.

The chain employs TRBV6-6 and TRBJ2-1, with D unclear. This CDR3 spans 12 amino acids. From germline, CDR1 is MNHNY and CDR2 SVGAGI (reference sequence). Trimming removed 2 bases at V and 6 bases at J, with 5 bases between. The CDR3: CASSYGANEQFF. In DNA form, the CDR3 reads TGTGCCAGCAGTTACGGAGCCAATGAGCAGTTCTTC.

The chain couples TRBV28 to TRBJ2-7; 9 nucleotides agree with TRBD1. Trimming cost V 6 bases and J 6 bases; bases outside gene matches: 9. The CDR3 covers 14 residues. The V gene's germline CDR1 is MDHEN and CDR2 SYDVKM. The DNA for the CDR3 is TGTGCCAGCAGCCCCGGGACAGGGTCTTTCGAGCAGTACTTC. This translates into CASSPGTGSFEQYF.

Note on this clone: At one end, the junction sequence differs from germline, possibly due to a read error. The rearrangement uses TRBV30 and TRBJ1-6, with D unclear. The CDR3 totals 15 residues. Germline values: CDR1 GTSNPN, CDR2 SVGIG (reference sequence). The CDR3 DNA is TGTTCCTGGAGCCACCTTGGGATAGAGGGTTCACCCCTCCACTTT. This gives the protein CSWSHLGIEGSPLHF.

The genes are TRBV6-1 and TRBJ1-2; the D gene is possibly TRBD1 (6 bases). Germline-derived CDR1 and CDR2 are MNHNS and SASEGT. Trimming pared 7 bases from V and 0 bases from J, leaving 15 bases between. CDR3 length: 15 amino acids. CDR3 nucleotides: TGTGCCAGCAATCCCAGGGGACCTTCTAACTATGGCTACACCTTC. Amino acids: CASNPRGPSNYGYTF.

J is TRBJ2-1 and V is TRBV5-1, with 8 bases identical to TRBD2. There are 16 residues in the CDR3. Germline CDR1 is SGHRS and CDR2 is YFSETQ. With V trimmed by 0 bases and J by 4 bases, 6 bases remained unmatched. The CDR3 spells CASSLEPSGPYNEQFF. CDR3 coding DNA: TGCGCCAGCAGCTTGGAACCTAGCGGGCCTTACAATGAGCAGTTCTTC. Using reference TRBV5-1 and TRBJ2-1 for the parts outside the CDR3, the full variable domain is KAGVTQTPRYLIKTRGQQVTLSCSPISGHRSVSWYQQTPGQGLQFLFEYFSETQRNKGNFPGRFSGRQFSNSRSEMNVSTLELGDSALYLCASSLEPSGPYNEQFFGPGTRLTVL.

This clone was observed a few times. The chain has TRBV19 and TRBJ1-2; D possibly corresponds to TRBD1 (5 bases). CDR1 and CDR2 from the germline V gene are LNHDA and SQIVND (reference sequence). Between the trimmed V and J ends, which lost 3 bases and 1 base, there was a span of 24 bases. CDR3 length: 19 residues. CDR3 residues: CASSMGLETAKYDNYGYTF. CDR3 bases: TGTGCCAGTAGTATGGGCCTAGAGACAGCCAAATACGATAACTATGGCTACACCTTC.

The V and J genes are TRBV18 and TRBJ1-6; TRBD1 might be the D (5 bases). In germline, CDR1 is KGHSH, CDR2 LQKENI. The CDR3 is 14 amino acids. V was shortened by 4 bases and J by 9 bases, with 13 bases between the two germline ends. CDR3 DNA: TGTGCCAGCTCACTCGGCAACGGGGGTTCACCCCTCCACTTT. Protein product: CASSLGNGGSPLHF.

This clone came up once. This rearrangement joins TRBV4-3 to TRBJ2-3, with D perhaps matching TRBD1 (6 bases). The CDR3 length is 19 residues. Germline V gene lookup returns CDR1 LGHNA and CDR2 YSLEER. Trimming took off 4 bases at V and 4 bases at J, with 27 bases between the two ends. The CDR3 DNA follows: TGCGCCAGCAGCCGACGTACAGGGACCACCGGGATGGGTGCAGATACGCAGTATTTT. It is translated as CASSRRTGTTGMGADTQYF.

The chain joins TRBV28 to TRBJ1-2; 9 bases are a match to TRBD1. V dropped 6 bases and J dropped 5; count of bases not matched to a gene: 1. This CDR3 has 12 amino acids. Germline loops: CDR1 MDHEN, CDR2 SYDVKM. CDR3 region: CASRTGGYGYTF. The CDR3, as DNA: TGTGCCAGCAGGACAGGGGGGTATGGCTACACCTTC.

This clone has only a few counts. The chain is built from TRBV6-6 and TRBJ1-2; possible D gene TRBD1, 6 bases. The length of the CDR3 is 11 residues. Germline CDR1 reads MNHNY; CDR2 reads SVGAGI (reference sequence). The ends were cut back, 8 bases at V and 6 bases at J, with 10 bases in the middle. Here the CDR3 DNA reads TGTGCCAGCTACAGGGACGATGGCTACACCTTC. It encodes CASYRDDGYTF.